Listed here is a single T cell receptor beta chain. Its antigen remains undetermined. The record has no base qualities; no much larger clone is one base away. In the study, sorted CD4+ and CD8+ blood T cells from patients with severe aplastic anemia and from healthy subjects underwent deep sequencing of TCR repertoires. Ficoll-Paque density gradient centrifugation was used to isolate peripheral blood mononuclear cells. Before DNA was extracted, CD4+ and CD8+ T cells were sorted using either FACS or magnetic beads. The sample is drawn from a study of CD8+CD57+ T cells in acquired aplastic anemia (dated by TCRdb to the late 2010s). About the investigation overall: DNA extracted from sorted CD4+ and CD8+ cells had a mean of about 3.2 ug, with a range of 0.2 to 27.4 ug. Mean read counts for healthy donor samples were 8.5 million to 10.8 million for CD4+ cells and about 12 million for CD8+ cells.

Trimming takes 3 bases from V and 3 bases from J, and the germline ends sit 12 bases apart. The germline V gene provides CDR1 SGHVS and CDR2 FNYEAQ. Inclusive of the bounding cysteine and phenylalanine, the CDR3 is 14 residues long. The DNA shown is the 42-base CDR3, in frame from base 1. General findings and caveats noted by the study authors: Roughly 30 CD8+ CDR3 sequences were shared between patients and controls but appeared highly expressed in patients and within their immunodominant clones. Between patients and healthy controls, no significant difference in CD8+ Simpson's diversity was found (P=0.060).

Genomic DNA served as template for TCR beta VDJ combination and CDR3 sequence profiling. An Illumina HiSeq 2000 was used for TCR repertoire sequencing. The source study handled its data this way. TRBV/TRBJ rearrangement plots, CDR3 size and DJ length profiles, and Simpson's diversity index were used to evaluate the repertoires. Whichever DNA sequence was most abundant in the deep sequencing data was defined as the immunodominant clone. CDR3 amino acid sequences were screened for sharing across subjects and compared with published repertoires and the VDJdb database. TCRdb reworked the public reads: Q25 trimming with fastp, MiXCR clone assembly, productive beta chains retained. Each entry is one CDR3 protein sequence, shown with its most common DNA and genes. The V and J calls come from TCRdb's annotation, not from the publication. A total of about 170,000 distinct CDR3 sequences appear in this sample, around 60% of them only once. 45% to 50% of the sample comes from the top ten.

Specimen: sorted CD4+, CD8+, or CD8+CD57+ T cells (not recorded which) from PBMCs. This chain is built from TRBV7-6 and TRBJ2-7, with a weak D call of TRBD1 (5 bases match). The TCR sequence derives from a human donor in good health. The CDR3 protein sequence reads: CASSFRLGDYEQYF. The bases are TGTGCCAGCAGCTTTCGCCTAGGGGACTACGAGCAGTACTTC.